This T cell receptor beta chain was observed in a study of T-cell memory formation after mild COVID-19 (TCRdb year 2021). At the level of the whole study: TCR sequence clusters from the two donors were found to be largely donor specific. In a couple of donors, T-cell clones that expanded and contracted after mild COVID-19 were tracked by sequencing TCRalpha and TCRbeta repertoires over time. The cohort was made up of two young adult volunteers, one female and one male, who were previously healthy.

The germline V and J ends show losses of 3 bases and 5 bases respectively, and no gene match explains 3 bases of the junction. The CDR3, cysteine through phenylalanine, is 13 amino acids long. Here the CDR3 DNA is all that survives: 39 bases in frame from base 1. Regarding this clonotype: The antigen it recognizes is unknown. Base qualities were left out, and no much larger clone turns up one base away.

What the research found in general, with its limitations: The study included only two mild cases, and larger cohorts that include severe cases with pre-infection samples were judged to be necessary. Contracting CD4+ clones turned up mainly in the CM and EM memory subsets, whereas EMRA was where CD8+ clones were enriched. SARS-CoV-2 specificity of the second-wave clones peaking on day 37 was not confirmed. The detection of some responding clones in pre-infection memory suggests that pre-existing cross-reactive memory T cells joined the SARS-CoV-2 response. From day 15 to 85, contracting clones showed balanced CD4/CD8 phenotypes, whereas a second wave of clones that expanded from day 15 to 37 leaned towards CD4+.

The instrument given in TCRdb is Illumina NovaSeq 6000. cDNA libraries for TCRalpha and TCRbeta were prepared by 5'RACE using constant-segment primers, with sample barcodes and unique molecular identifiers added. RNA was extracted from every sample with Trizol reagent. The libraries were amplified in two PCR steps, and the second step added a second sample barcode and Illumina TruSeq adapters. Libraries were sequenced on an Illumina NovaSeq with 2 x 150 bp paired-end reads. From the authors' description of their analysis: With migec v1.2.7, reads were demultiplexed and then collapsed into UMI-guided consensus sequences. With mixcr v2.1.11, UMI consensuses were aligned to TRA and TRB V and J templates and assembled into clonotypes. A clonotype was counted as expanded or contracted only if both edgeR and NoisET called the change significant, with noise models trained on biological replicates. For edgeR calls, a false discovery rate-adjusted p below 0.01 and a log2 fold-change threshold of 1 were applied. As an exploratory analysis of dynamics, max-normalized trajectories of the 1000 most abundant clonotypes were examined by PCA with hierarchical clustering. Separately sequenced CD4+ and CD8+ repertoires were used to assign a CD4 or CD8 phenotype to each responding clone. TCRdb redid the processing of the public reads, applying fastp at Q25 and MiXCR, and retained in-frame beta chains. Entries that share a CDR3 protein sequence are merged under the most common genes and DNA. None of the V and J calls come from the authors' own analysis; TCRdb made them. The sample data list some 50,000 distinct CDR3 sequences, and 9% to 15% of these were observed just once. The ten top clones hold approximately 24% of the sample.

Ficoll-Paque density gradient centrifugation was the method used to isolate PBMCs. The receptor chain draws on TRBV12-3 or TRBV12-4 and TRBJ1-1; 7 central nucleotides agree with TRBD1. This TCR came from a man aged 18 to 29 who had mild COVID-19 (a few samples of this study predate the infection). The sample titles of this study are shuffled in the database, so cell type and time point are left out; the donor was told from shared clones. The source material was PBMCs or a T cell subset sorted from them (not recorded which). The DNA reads TGTGCCAGCAGTTTCCCAGGGGGAACTGAAGCTTTCTTT. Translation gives CASSFPGGTEAFF.